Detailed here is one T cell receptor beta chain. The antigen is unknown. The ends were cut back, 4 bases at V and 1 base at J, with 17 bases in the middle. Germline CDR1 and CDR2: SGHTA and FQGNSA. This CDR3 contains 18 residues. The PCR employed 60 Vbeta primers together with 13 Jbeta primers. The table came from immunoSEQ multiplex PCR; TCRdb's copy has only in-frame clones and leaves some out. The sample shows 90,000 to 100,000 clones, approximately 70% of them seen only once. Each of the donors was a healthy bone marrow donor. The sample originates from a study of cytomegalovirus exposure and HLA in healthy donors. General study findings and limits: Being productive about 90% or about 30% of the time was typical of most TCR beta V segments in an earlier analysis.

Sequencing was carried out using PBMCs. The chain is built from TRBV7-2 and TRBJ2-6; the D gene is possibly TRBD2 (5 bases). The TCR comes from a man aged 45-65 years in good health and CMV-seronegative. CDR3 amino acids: CASSSRPLLVSGANVLTF. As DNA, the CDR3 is TGTGCCAGCAGCTCTAGACCCCTACTAGTTTCTGGGGCCAACGTCCTGACTTTC. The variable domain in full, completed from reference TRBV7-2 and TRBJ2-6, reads GAGVSQSPSNKVTEKGKDVELRCDPISGHTALYWYRQSLGQGLEFLIYFQGNSAPDKSGLPSDRFSAERTGGSVSTLTIQRTQQEDSAVYLCASSSRPLLVSGANVLTFGAGSRLTVL.